The 16 T cell receptor beta chains reported below all come from one sample, sequenced in a study of regulatory T cells in long-lasting Graves disease. Stated time point: newly diagnosed GD, antithyroid drugs for less than 3 months. RNA from PBMCs was the source of the TCR library. Construction of the TCR beta libraries employed iRepertoire HTBI primers in conjunction with Arm-PCR of CDR3 regions. One entry per CDR3 protein results from TCRdb running MiXCR on the multiplex PCR reads. This table holds 350,000 to 550,000 distinct CDR3 sequences, 15% found once. Another study also made use of these data, one on T cells in Graves' hyperthyroidism and ophthalmopathy.

The input for sequencing was peripheral blood mononuclear cells (PBMCs), taken at new diagnosis, from a patient treated with antithyroid drugs. The receptors come from a woman aged 25 to 39 with Graves disease.

This chain joins TRBV4-1 and TRBJ1-4; D is unresolved. Germline-derived CDR1 and CDR2 are MGHRA and YSYEKL. The V end was cut by 1 base, the J end by 8 bases, with 20 bases between. There are 17 residues in the CDR3. The CDR3 protein is CASSQGRSLGFSEKLFF. The DNA of the CDR3 is TGCGCCAGCAGCCAAGGAAGGAGTCTGGGGTTCTCCGAAAAACTGTTTTTT.

This clonotype appeared once. V usage is TRBV20-1 and J usage is TRBJ2-5; 13 bases line up with TRBD2. The trim removed 5 bases at V and 5 bases at J, leaving 5 bases unmatched. Germline V lookup: CDR1 DFQATT, CDR2 SNEGSKA (reference sequence). The CDR3 extends over 14 amino acids. CDR3 in DNA: TGCAGTGCTGTCGGGACTAGCGGGATGGAGACCCAGTACTTC. It yields the protein CSAVGTSGMETQYF.

In regard to this clonotype: A much larger clonotype is one base distant, so this may be a read error. The chain links TRBV12-3 or TRBV12-4 to TRBJ1-2; 9 bases are shared with TRBD1. The CDR3 runs to 15 residues. This chain's CDR3 is CAGSTPGQGGYGYTF. In DNA form, the CDR3 reads TGTGCCGGCAGTACCCCGGGACAGGGAGGCTATGGCTACACCTTC.

The chain has TRBV19 and TRBJ1-1, with D maybe TRBD1 (6 bases). CDR1 and CDR2 from the germline V gene are LNHDA and SQIVND (reference sequence). CDR3 length: 15 amino acids. Deletions cut 9 bases from V and 1 base from J, with 18 bases between. Here the CDR3 reads CASRHREGTNTEAFF. In DNA, the CDR3 is TGTGCCAGCCGTCACAGGGAGGGGACGAACACTGAAGCTTTCTTT.

This clonotype was detected many times. The V gene is TRBV4-2, the J gene TRBJ1-4; 8 nucleotides match TRBD1. V lost 4 bases to trimming and J lost 0 bases; unmatched junction nucleotides: 4. This CDR3 is 16 amino acids long. CDR1 and CDR2 (germline): LGHNA, YNFKEQ. CDR3 in DNA: TGTGCCAGCAGCCGTGGACAGGGAACAACTAATGAAAAACTGTTTTTT. Residues: CASSRGQGTTNEKLFF.

The chain recombines TRBV18 with TRBJ1-3; the D is unclear. V lost 1 base and J lost 4, with 11 bases in between. The V gene's germline CDR1 is KGHSH and CDR2 LQKENI. The CDR3 runs 15 residues. In DNA, the CDR3 is TGTGCCAGCTCACCACGGACCAGTGGGGGAAACACCATATATTTT. It translates to CASSPRTSGGNTIYF.

In this sample, this clonotype turned up a few times. CDR3 in DNA: TGTGCCAGCAGACCGGGCCTCAGCACAGCCCAGCATTTT. Translation: CASRPGLSTAQHF. The V and J genes are TRBV6-2 or TRBV6-3 and TRBJ1-5; D gene unclear. Per germline, CDR1 MNHEY and CDR2 SVGEGT. Trimming removed 6 bases at V and 11 bases at J, with 17 bases between. The CDR3 runs 13 residues.

This clonotype has a handful of counts. CDR3: CASSPTGGNTEAFF. In nucleotides, the CDR3 is TGCGCCAGCAGCCCGACAGGGGGAAACACTGAAGCTTTCTTT. V gene TRBV5-1 combines with J gene TRBJ1-1, with 9 positions matching TRBD1. Trimming took 4 bases from V and 2 from J; bases not matched to a gene: 3. Germline V gene data show CDR1 as SGHRS and CDR2 as YFSETQ. The CDR3 runs 14 residues.

Turning to this clonotype: A read error may explain this, as a much larger clone is one base away. Because it lacks the conserved phenylalanine or tryptophan at the end, this CDR3 is likely a read error. The chain couples TRBV20-1 to TRBJ2-7; 7 bases match TRBD1. V lost 4 bases, J lost 2 bases, and 8 bases stayed unmatched. Germline V gene sequence: CDR1 DFQATT, CDR2 SNEGSKA (reference sequence). This CDR3 is built from 14 residues. CDR3 in DNA: TGCAGTGCTATTGATCGGCAGGGGGCCTACGAGCAGTACTCC. It encodes CSAIDRQGAYEQYS.

This clonotype was recorded many times. The rearrangement uses TRBV28 and TRBJ2-5; 7 bases are shared with TRBD2. V shed 10 bases and J 2 bases; nucleotides not matched to a gene: 10. The CDR3 totals 14 residues. CDR1 MDHEN and CDR2 SYDVKM come from the germline V gene. The CDR3 region has the DNA TGTGCCACCGAACCGGGACTACTACAAGAGACCCAGTACTTC. This codes for CATEPGLLQETQYF.

This clonotype was found many times. The chain carries TRBV15 and TRBJ2-2; 8 positions match TRBD2. The CDR3 is 16 amino acids. Per the germline V gene, CDR1 is LNHNV and CDR2 is YYDKDF (reference sequence). The ends lost 2 bases at V and 1 base at J; junction bases unmatched: 3. The CDR3 DNA sequence: TGTGCCACCAGCAGACTAGCGGGCTTGAACACCGGGGAGCTGTTTTTT. Its protein product is CATSRLAGLNTGELFF. The entire variable domain, with the rest obtained from reference TRBV15 and TRBJ2-2, is as follows: DAMVIQNPRYQVTQFGKPVTLSCSQTLNHNVMYWYQQKSSQAPKLLFHYYDKDFNNEADTPDNFQSRRPNTSFCFLDIRSPGLGDTAMYLCATSRLAGLNTGELFFGEGSRLTVL.

This clonotype was found a few times. The rearrangement links TRBV24-1 to TRBJ2-6; TRBD1 might be the D (6 bases). Germline V gives CDR1 KGHDR, CDR2 SFDVKD. This CDR3 contains 15 residues. Trimming removed 4 bases at V and 4 bases at J, with 10 bases between. The CDR3 sequence: CATSEAGVGANVLTF. DNA of the CDR3: TGTGCCACCAGTGAGGCAGGGGTCGGGGCCAACGTCCTGACTTTC.

With respect to this clonotype: The junction shows a germline mismatch at one end, possibly a read error. J is TRBJ2-3 and V is TRBV11-2; D could derive from TRBD1 or TRBD2 (7 bases each). Germline-derived CDR1 and CDR2 are SGHAT and FQNNGV. There are 17 residues in the CDR3. The CDR3 DNA follows: TGCGCCAGCAGCTTGGCCGCAGGGGGGGCCGGCACAGATACGCAGTATTTT. Translating gives CASSLAAGGAGTDTQYF.

This clonotype showed up just a few times. The rearrangement links TRBV12-3 or TRBV12-4 to TRBJ2-1; D uncertain. This CDR3 region has 15 residues. Trimming took off 1 base at V and 4 bases at J, with 11 bases between the two ends. CDR3 protein: CASSLGQPPYNEQFF. The CDR3 DNA follows: TGTGCCAGCAGTTTAGGGCAGCCACCTTACAATGAGCAGTTCTTC.

V and J are TRBV20-1 and TRBJ2-1; no definite D call. V shed 2 bases and J shed 6 bases, with 11 bases lying between them. CDR3 length: 13 residues. Germline V gives CDR1 DFQATT, CDR2 SNEGSKA (reference sequence). CDR3 in amino acids: CSARSRALNEQFF. The CDR3 DNA follows: TGCAGTGCTAGAAGCCGGGCCCTCAATGAGCAGTTCTTC.

This clonotype was counted once. The V gene is TRBV20-1, the J gene TRBJ2-2; tentatively, D is TRBD2 (5 bases). CDR3 length equals 14 residues. Trimming removed 2 bases at V and 4 bases at J, with 11 bases between. Germline CDR1 DFQATT, CDR2 SNEGSKA (reference sequence). CDR3 residues: CSARLAAPTGELFF. CDR3 bases: TGCAGTGCTAGACTAGCTGCGCCCACCGGGGAGCTGTTTTTT.